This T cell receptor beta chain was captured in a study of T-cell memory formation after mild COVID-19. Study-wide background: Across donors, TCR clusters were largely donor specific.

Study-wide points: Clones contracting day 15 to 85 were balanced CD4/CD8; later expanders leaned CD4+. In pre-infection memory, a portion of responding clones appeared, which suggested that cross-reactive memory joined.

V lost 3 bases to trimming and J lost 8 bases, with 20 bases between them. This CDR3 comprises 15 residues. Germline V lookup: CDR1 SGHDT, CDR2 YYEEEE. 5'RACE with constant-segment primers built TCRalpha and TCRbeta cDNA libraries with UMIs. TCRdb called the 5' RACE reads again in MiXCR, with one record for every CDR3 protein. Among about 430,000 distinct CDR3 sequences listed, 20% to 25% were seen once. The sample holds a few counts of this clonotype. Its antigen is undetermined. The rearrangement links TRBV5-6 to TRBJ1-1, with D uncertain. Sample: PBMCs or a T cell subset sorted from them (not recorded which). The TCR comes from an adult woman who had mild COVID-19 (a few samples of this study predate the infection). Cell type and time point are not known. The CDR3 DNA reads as TGTGCCAGCAGCTCGAATACATTACAGAGGCGGGAAGCTTTCTTT. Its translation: CASSSNTLQRREAFF.